The clone carrying this T cell receptor beta chain was seen at least ten times. Each CDR3 protein gets one entry after TCRdb re-called the 5' RACE reads with MiXCR. The table has around 79,000 distinct CDR3 sequences, roughly 14% seen once; the top ten hold 6% to 7%. The sample belongs to a study of neurological immune-mediated disorders. This CDR3 has 12 amino acids. V lost 8 bases and J 3 bases, leaving 11 bases between the germline ends. Germline V CDR1 and CDR2: ENHRY, SYGVKD. The receptor comes from a woman aged 45-65 years in good health. The V call is TRBV10-3, the J call TRBJ2-7; no clear D gene. Sequencing was done on a sample of PBMCs. In DNA form, the CDR3 reads TGTGCCATCTCCCCCACGGTCTACGAGCAGTACTTC. Translating gives CAISPTVYEQYF.